Listed below are T cell receptor beta chains from one sample, sequenced in a study of Graves' ophthalmopathy and Graves' hyperthyroidism. In TCRdb, the multiplex PCR reads were re-called with MiXCR into one record per CDR3 protein. The table includes roughly 400,000 distinct CDR3 sequences, 15% detected once. The source material was peripheral blood. Receptors were obtained from a woman younger than 35 with stable Graves' hyperthyroidism. CDR3s include the opening cysteine and the closing phenylalanine or tryptophan.

V: TRBV19; CDR3: CASSIPKGPYTGKETQYF
V: TRBV15; CDR3: CATSRDSGANYGYTF
V: TRBV19; CDR3: CASSMNVGMGNQPQHF
V: TRBV6-2/TRBV6-3; CDR3: CASSPPRRGDPYEQYF
V: TRBV12-3/TRBV12-4; CDR3: CASSSGTGAYEQYF
V: TRBV9; CDR3: CASSVAQGPGELFF
V: TRBV28; CDR3: CASSQTGIETQYF
V: TRBV7-9; CDR3: CASVQTDTGELFF
V: TRBV4-2; CDR3: CASSQETGLGEVTQYF
V: TRBV4-1; CDR3: CASSHLRDRVRLGSYEQYF
V: TRBV19; CDR3: CASRKDSQPYSNQPQHF
V: TRBV15; CDR3: CATSRDTGAGRGYTF
V: TRBV6-1; CDR3: CASSQTGGTGELFF
V: TRBV2; CDR3: CASSVTSGGASYEQYF
V: TRBV2; CDR3: CASTEGSAEAFF
V: TRBV6-1; CDR3: CATGRSYEQYF
V: TRBV18; CDR3: CASSPGLDSYEQYF
V: TRBV2; CDR3: CASSPGIIQAKNIQYF
V: TRBV6-5; CDR3: CASSYGGVGVANTEAFF
V: TRBV5-1; CDR3: CASSQGQVEVYEQYF
V: TRBV2; CDR3: CASSTPTDYNEQFF
V: TRBV6-2/TRBV6-3; CDR3: CASSARTVNTEACF
V: TRBV20-1; CDR3: CSALQGSSYEQYF
V: TRBV28; CDR3: CASTRQKPSNSPLHF
V: TRBV6-1; CDR3: CASSDRGRWSNQPQHF
V: TRBV7-8; CDR3: CASSFPGRNYEQYF
V: TRBV12-3/TRBV12-4; CDR3: CASRPGTVLPNSPLHF
V: TRBV5-1; CDR3: CASSPGRGDTEAFF
V: TRBV7-3; CDR3: CASSLSQYYEQYF
V: TRBV6-5; CDR3: CASSYRSRGAETQYF
V: TRBV20-1; CDR3: CSARPTAFLMNTEAFF
V: TRBV27; CDR3: CASSSYPPSGGFAYEQYF
V: TRBV6-4; CDR3: CASSQGRGETQYF
V: TRBV7-8; CDR3: CASSPAIGQGGGYTF
V: TRBV12-3/TRBV12-4; CDR3: CASSLARRTKEQYF
V: TRBV11-2; CDR3: CASSSGLAGVTGELFF
V: TRBV20-1; CDR3: CSASRPGGYGYGYTF
V: TRBV6-1; CDR3: CASSGQLGGEQYF
V: TRBV7-2; CDR3: CASRLALRGGEAFF
V: TRBV7-2; CDR3: CASSPYQGALSSPLHF
V: TRBV6-1; CDR3: CASSEAGGDTEAFF
V: TRBV15; CDR3: CATSRPRSGDSDYGYTF